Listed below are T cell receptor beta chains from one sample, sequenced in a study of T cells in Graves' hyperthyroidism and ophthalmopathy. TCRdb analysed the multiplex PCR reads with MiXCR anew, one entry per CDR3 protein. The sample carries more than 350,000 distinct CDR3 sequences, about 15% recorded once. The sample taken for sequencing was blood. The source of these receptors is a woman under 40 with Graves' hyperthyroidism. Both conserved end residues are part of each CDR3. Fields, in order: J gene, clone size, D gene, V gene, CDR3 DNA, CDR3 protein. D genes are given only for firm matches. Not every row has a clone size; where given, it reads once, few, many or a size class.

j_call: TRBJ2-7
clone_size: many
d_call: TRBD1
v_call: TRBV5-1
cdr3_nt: TGCGCCAGCAGCTCAGGACAGGGATGGAGCTACGAGCAGTACTTC
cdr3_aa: CASSSGQGWSYEQYF

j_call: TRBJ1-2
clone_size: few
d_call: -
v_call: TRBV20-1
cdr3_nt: TGCAGTGCTAGTCTGTCTAACTATGGCTACACCTTC
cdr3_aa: CSASLSNYGYTF

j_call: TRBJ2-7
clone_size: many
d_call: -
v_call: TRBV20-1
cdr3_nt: TGCAGTGCTAGAGATCAAGCCTACGAGCAGTACTTC
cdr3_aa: CSARDQAYEQYF

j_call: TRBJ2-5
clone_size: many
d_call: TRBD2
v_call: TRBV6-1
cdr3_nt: TGTGCCAGCAGTGAACTAGCGGGAGCCCAAGAGACCCAGTACTTC
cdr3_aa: CASSELAGAQETQYF

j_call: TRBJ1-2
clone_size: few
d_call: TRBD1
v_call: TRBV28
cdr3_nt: TGTGCCAGCAGTTCGACCGGGACAGGAAAAGGCTACACCTTC
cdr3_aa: CASSSTGTGKGYTF

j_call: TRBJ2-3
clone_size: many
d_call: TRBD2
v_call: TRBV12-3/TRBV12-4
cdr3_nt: TGTGCCAGCAAGAGGGGAGCGGGAGAAATCTCAGATACGCAGTATTTT
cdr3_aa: CASKRGAGEISDTQYF

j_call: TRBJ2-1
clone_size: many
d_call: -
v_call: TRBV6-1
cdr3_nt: TGTGCCAGCAGCGACGGAACCTACTCCTACAATGAGCAGTTCTTC
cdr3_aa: CASSDGTYSYNEQFF

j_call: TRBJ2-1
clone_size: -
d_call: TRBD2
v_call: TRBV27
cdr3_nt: TGTGCCAGCAGTTTACGTCTAGCGGGAGAAAGTGAGCAGTTCTTC
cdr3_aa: CASSLRLAGESEQFF

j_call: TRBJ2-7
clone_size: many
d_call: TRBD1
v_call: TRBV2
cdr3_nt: TGTGCCAGCATTGTAGACAGGGGAGCCTACGAGCAGTACTTC
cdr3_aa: CASIVDRGAYEQYF

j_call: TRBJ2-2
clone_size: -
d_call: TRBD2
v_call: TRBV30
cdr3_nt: TGTGCCTGGACCTACCGTTGGACTAGCGGGAGTCAGACCGGGGAGCTGTTTTTT
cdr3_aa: CAWTYRWTSGSQTGELFF

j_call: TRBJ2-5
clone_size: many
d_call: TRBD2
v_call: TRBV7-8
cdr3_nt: TGTGCCAGCAGCCGTAGCGGGAGGGCCTTGGAGACCCAGTACTTC
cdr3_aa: CASSRSGRALETQYF

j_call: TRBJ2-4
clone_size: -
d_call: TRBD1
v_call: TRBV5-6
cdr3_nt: TGTGCCAGCAGCCCCGGGACAGGGGGGTCGGCCAAAAACATTCAGTACTTC
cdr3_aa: CASSPGTGGSAKNIQYF

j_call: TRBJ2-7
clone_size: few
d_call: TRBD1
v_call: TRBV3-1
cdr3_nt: TGTGCCAGCAGCCCTACAGGGGGCCTCTCCTACGAGCAGTACTTC
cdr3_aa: CASSPTGGLSYEQYF

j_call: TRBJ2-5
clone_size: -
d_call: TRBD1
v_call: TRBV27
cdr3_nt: TGTGCCAGCGTTGGGACGGGACAGGTCCAAGAGACCCAGTACTTC
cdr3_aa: CASVGTGQVQETQYF

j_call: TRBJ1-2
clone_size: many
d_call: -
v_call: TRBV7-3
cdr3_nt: TGTGCCAGCAGCCGCCCAGGACGGAACTATGGCTACACCTTC
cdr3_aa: CASSRPGRNYGYTF

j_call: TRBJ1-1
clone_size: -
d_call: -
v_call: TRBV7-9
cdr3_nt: TGTGCCAGCAGCCGTTCGGGATCTGGTGAAGCTTTCTTT
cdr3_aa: CASSRSGSGEAFF

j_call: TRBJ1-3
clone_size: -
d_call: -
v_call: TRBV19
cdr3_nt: TGTGCCAGTAGTATCTCCGGGATCGGAAACACCATATATTTT
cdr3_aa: CASSISGIGNTIYF

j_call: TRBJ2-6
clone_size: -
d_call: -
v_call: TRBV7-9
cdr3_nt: TGTGCCAGCAGCGCCGCAGGGTCCGGGGCCAACGTCCTGACTTTC
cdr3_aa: CASSAAGSGANVLTF

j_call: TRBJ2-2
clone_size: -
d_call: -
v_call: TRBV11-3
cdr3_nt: TGTGCCAGCAGGCCTACAGAGGTCACCGGGGAGCTGTTTTTT
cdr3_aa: CASRPTEVTGELFF

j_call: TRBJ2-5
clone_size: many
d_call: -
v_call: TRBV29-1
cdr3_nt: TGCAGCGTGAGGACAGCTCAAGAGACCCAGTACTTC
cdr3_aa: CSVRTAQETQYF

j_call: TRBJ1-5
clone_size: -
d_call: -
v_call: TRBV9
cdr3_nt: TGTGCCAGCAGCGTAGAGGGCAGCCGGAATCAGCCCCAGCATTTT
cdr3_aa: CASSVEGSRNQPQHF

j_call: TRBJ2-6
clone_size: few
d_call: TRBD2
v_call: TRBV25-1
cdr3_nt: TGTGCCAGCAGGGGACTATCTGGGGCCAACGTCCTGACTTTC
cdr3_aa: CASRGLSGANVLTF

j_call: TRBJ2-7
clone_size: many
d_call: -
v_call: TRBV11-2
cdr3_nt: TGTGCCAGCAGCTTAGATGACGCGGACCTAAACTCCTACGAGCAGTACTTC
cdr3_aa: CASSLDDADLNSYEQYF

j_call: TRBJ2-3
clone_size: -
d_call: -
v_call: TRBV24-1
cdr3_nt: TGTGCCACCAGTGACCTGGGGGGAGTGTCGACAGATACGCAGTATTTT
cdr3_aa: CATSDLGGVSTDTQYF

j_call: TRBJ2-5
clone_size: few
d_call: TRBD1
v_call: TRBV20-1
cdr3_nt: TGCAGTGCTAGAGATGGGGGACAGGGGACGCCCGGGACCCAGTACTTC
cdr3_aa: CSARDGGQGTPGTQYF

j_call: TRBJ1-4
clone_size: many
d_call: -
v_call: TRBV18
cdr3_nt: TGTGCCAGCTCACCGGAAGGGCGTGAAAAACTGTTTTTT
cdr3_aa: CASSPEGREKLFF

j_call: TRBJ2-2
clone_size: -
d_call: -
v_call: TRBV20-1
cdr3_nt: TGCAGTGCTAGAGCAGGACAGCACGGACTTTTCACCGGGGAGCTGTTTTTT
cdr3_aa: CSARAGQHGLFTGELFF

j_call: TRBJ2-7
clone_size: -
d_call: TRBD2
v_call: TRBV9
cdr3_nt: TGTGCCAGCAGCCTAGCTAGCGGCACCTACGAGCAGTACTTC
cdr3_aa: CASSLASGTYEQYF

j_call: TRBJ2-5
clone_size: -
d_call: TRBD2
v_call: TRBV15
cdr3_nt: TGTGCCGCCAGCAGAGCGGGGGGGCAAGGGACCCAGTACTTC
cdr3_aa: CAASRAGGQGTQYF

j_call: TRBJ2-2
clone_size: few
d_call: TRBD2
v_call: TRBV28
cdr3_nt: TGTGCCAGCAGTTCCCATAGCGGGGGGGTGGCCGGGGAGCTGTTTTTT
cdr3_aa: CASSSHSGGVAGELFF

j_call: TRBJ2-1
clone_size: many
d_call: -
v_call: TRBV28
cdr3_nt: TGTGCCAGCAGTTTAGGCGATGAGCAGTTCTTC
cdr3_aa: CASSLGDEQFF

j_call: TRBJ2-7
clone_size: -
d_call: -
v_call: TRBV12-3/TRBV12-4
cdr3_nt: TGTGCCAGCAGGGGACTCTACGAGCAGTACTTC
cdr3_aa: CASRGLYEQYF

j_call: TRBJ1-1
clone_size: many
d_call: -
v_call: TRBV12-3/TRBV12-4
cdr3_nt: TGTGCCAGCAGTTTTTGGGGCAGGTTGAACACTGAAGCTTTCTTT
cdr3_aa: CASSFWGRLNTEAFF

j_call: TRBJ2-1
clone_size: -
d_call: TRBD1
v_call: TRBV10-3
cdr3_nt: TGTGCCATCAGTGTTGTTCAGGGGGCTGGGGATGAGCAGTTCTTC
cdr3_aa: CAISVVQGAGDEQFF

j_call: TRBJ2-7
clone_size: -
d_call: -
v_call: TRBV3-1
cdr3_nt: TGTGCCAGCAGCCAAGAAATGGGCTCCTACGAGCAGTACTTC
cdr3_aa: CASSQEMGSYEQYF

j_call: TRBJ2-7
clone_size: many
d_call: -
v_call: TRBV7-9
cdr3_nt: TGTGCCAGCAGCTCCTCCTTGATCCGGGACGAGCAGTACTTC
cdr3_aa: CASSSSLIRDEQYF

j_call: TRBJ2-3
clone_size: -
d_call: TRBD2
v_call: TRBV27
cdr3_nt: TGTGCCAGCAGTTTAGGTAGCGGGCTCGGAGATACGCAGTATTTT
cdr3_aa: CASSLGSGLGDTQYF

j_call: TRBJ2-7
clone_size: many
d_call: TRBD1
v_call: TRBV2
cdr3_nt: TGTGCCAGAGGACAGGTCGGCTACGAGCAGTACTTC
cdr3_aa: CARGQVGYEQYF

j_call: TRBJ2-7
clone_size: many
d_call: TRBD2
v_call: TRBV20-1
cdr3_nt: TGCAGTGCTAGCGCACTAGCGGGGAGATTGAATTCCTACGAGCAGTACTTC
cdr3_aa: CSASALAGRLNSYEQYF

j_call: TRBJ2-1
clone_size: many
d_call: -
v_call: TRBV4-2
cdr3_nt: TGTGCCAGCAGCCAAGATGATCCAGGACAGAAGGACAATGAGCAGTTCTTC
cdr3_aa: CASSQDDPGQKDNEQFF